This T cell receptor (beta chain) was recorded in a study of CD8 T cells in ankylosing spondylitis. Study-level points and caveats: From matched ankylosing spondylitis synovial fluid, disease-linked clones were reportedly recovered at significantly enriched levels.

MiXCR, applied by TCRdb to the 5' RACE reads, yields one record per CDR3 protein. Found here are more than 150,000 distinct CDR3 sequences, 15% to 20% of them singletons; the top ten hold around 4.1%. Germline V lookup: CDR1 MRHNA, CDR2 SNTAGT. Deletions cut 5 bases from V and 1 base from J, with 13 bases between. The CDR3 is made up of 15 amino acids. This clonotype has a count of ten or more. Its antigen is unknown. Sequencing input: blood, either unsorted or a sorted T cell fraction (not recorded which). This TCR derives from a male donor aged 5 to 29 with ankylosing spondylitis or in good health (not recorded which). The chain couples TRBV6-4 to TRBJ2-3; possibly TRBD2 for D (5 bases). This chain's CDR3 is CASSPLRSGTDTQYF. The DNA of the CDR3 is TGTGCCAGCAGTCCATTACGTAGCGGCACAGATACGCAGTATTTT.